The T cell receptor beta chain under discussion was sequenced for a study of blood T cells in healthy people across ages. With 3 bases removed from V and 8 bases from J, the gap between germline ends came to 13 bases. This CDR3 comprises 14 residues. CDR1 is KGHSH and CDR2 is LQKENI in the germline V gene. Findings of the study overall: Older age coincided with a roughly linear decline in TCR beta diversity per million T cells. In long-lived donors, naive CD4+ cell counts and diversity exceeded those of aged donors.

The study drew donors from healthy Caucasian individuals in Russia aged roughly 6 to 90. A sample-barcoded 5' primer and a J-beta primer mix were used in a second PCR of about 7 to 11 cycles. TCRdb called the 5' RACE reads again in MiXCR, with one record for every CDR3 protein. The sample has some 700,000 distinct CDR3 sequences, approximately 22% seen once. Points on this clonotype: Its antigen is not identified.

The source is a man between 65 and 85 years old in good health. This chain joins TRBV18 and TRBJ1-4; no definite D call. Sequenced material: blood. The CDR3: CASSPLAQNEKLFF. The CDR3 coding sequence is TGTGCCAGCTCACCTTTGGCACAGAACGAAAAACTGTTTTTT.